The entry below describes one T cell receptor beta chain. The table lists this clone with a few counts. Its antigen is still unknown. No base-level quality is on record; no much larger clone is a single base apart. The sample originates from a study of immune evolution from preneoplasia to lung adenocarcinoma listed by TCRdb under 2021. In the study overall: HLA loss of heterozygosity was found in about 6.7% of AIS, around 15% of MIA and 33% of ADC lesions, and in no AAH lesions. The sample size was set by how many specimens were available, not by a prior power calculation. The immune data were combined with whole exome sequencing and methylation data from the same cohort of nodules. The overall cohort was made up of 53 patients with pulmonary nodules who had surgical resection. It was reported in the study that 100 to 110 samples were used for TCR sequencing. Class I HLA alleles were inferred from exome data with POLYSOLVER, and allele-specific HLA loss was detected with LOHHLA. The study used immune gene expression, TCR sequencing and multiplex immunofluorescence to profile the immune contexture of lung adenocarcinoma precursors and invasive adenocarcinoma. Resected precursor lesions (AAH, AIS, MIA) and invasive adenocarcinomas were each compared against paired morphologically normal lung tissue. TCR sequencing data were obtained from around 51 patients.

Study-wide conclusions, independent of this receptor: Normal lung had the highest top T cell clone frequencies, which appeared to decline progressively from AAH through AIS, MIA and invasive adenocarcinoma. The highest T cell clonality was observed in KRAS-mutant nodules compared with EGFR-mutant or double wild-type lesions. Because all patients came from Japan and China, whether the findings apply to Western populations was uncertain. Findings were based on association rather than direct causation; larger cohorts with long-term follow-up and longitudinal biopsies were deemed needed. Clonality was highest in normal lung, while later-stage lesions appeared to have lower clonality but higher T cell density and diversity.

Resection was performed on patients in Japan or China between the mid-2010s and the late 2010s. Two lung cancer pathologists independently reviewed H&E slides to confirm the histologic diagnosis of every case. To enrich premalignant or tumor cells for nucleic acid extraction, macro-dissection was performed after pathologic assessment. FFPE tissue was used for DNA isolation with the AllPrep DNA/RNA FFPE Kit. TCR beta CDR3 regions were sequenced from DNA using the immunoSEQ hsTCRbeta Kit. Under the source paper's analysis protocol: TCR sequencing data were analysed with the ImmunoSEQ Analyzer. T cell clonality was defined as 1 minus Pielou's evenness computed on productive rearrangements. T cell diversity was measured with the inverse Simpson index on productive templates. T cell density was TCR beta template counts normalized to usable DNA, estimated by amplifying and sequencing housekeeping genes. TCR metrics were compared across histologic stages using two-sided Kruskal-Wallis tests. As stored in TCRdb, this immuneACCESS dataset retains in-frame rearrangements with V and J assigned. A fraction of the clones does not appear; measured against another copy, unresolved V genes explain less than half of the discrepancy, and the remainder lacks a known reason. The DNA was the basis for D and trimming; V, J and clone size are from that table. The sample table shows around 9,900 clones, and more than 70% are seen once. The biggest ten clones account for 2.9% of the sample.

V ends up 8 bases short and J 5 bases short, with an unmatched junction base count of 7. From the cysteine up to the phenylalanine, the CDR3 has a length of 14 residues. Of all the DNA, just the CDR3 is kept, 42 bases in frame from base 1. From a lookup of the germline V gene, CDR1 and CDR2 are SGHTA and FQGTGA. The chain couples TRBV7-3 to TRBJ2-2; TRBD2 matches 8 bases in the middle. The sequencing sample was made of FFPE invasive lung adenocarcinoma tissue. In the paper's terms, the cell subset or site label means: frankly invasive lung adenocarcinoma (ADC). The sequence was collected from a person between 65 and 80 years old with invasive lung adenocarcinoma. Some clones in this sample may be carry-over from other donors' samples. At the DNA level, the sequence is TGTGCCAGCCGCCGGGGGGGCGGGACCGGGGAGCTGTTTTTT. Translated, it reads CASRRGGGTGELFF.